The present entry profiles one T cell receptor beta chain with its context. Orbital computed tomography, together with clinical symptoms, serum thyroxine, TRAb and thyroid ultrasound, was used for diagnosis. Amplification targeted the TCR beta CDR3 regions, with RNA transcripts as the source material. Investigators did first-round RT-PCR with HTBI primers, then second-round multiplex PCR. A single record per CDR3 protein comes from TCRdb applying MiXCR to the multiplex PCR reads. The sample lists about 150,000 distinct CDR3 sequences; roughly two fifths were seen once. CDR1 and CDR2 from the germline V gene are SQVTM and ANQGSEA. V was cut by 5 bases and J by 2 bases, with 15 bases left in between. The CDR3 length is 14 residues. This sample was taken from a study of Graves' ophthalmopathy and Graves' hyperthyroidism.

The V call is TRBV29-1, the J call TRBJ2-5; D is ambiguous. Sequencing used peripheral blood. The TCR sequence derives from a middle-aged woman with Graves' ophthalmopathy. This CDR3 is CSVPLSTVQETQYF. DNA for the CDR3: TGCAGCGTTCCCCTCTCGACGGTGCAAGAGACCCAGTACTTC. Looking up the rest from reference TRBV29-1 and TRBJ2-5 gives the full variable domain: SAVISQKPSRDICQRGTSLTIQCQVDSQVTMMFWYRQQPGQSLTLIATANQGSEATYESGFVIDKFPISRPNLTFSTLTVSNMSPEDSSIYLCSVPLSTVQETQYFGPGTRLLVL.